The next 4 T cell receptor beta chains were all read from a single sample in a study of T cells in localized non-small cell lung cancer (dated by TCRdb to about 2020). Preparation of the library involved the immunoSEQ multiplex PCR assay. This is the immuneACCESS table as TCRdb keeps it, with only in-frame sequences that have V and J called. A part of the clones is gone; compared with another copy, unresolved V genes explain less than half, and the rest is unexplained. The sample yields 70,000 to 95,000 clones; roughly 91% were counted once. The top ten hold approximately 4% of the sample. Here the sequenced sample was PBMCs, taken before any cancer treatment. The origin of the receptors is a woman aged 40-75 years with stage II squamous cell lung carcinoma.

This clone has a single count. This chain joins TRBV12-5 and TRBJ2-2, with D perhaps TRBD1 or TRBD2 (6 bases each). V lost 6 bases, J lost 0 bases, and 8 bases lay in between. The CDR3 extends over 14 amino acids. The germline V gene has CDR1 LGHNT and CDR2 FRNRAP. The CDR3, as DNA: TGTGCTAGTGGAGGGGGGACGAACACCGGGGAGCTGTTTTTT. Encoded protein: CASGGGTNTGELFF.

The chain is built from TRBV6-6 and TRBJ2-2, with a tentative D call TRBD1 (5 bases). The V end was cut by 2 bases, the J end by 5 bases, with 15 bases between. CDR1 and CDR2 (germline): MNHNY, SVGAGI (reference sequence). The CDR3 extends over 16 amino acids. The CDR3, as DNA: TGTGCCAGCAGTTACCGTCGCCCACAGGTGACCGGGGAGCTGTTTTTT. Amino acids: CASSYRRPQVTGELFF.

The chain links TRBV6-1 to TRBJ2-7, with unresolved D. CDR3 length: 15 amino acids. In germline, CDR1 is MNHNS, CDR2 SASEGT. Between the trimmed V and J ends, which lost 4 bases and 0 bases, there was a span of 13 bases. CDR3 coding DNA: TGTGCCAGCAGTGGTCGACACTTGAGCTCCTACGAGCAGTACTTC. Protein sequence: CASSGRHLSSYEQYF.

The genes are TRBV5-4 and TRBJ2-5; 7 bases match TRBD1. The CDR3 is 14 amino acids. J lost 4 bases, V lost 2 bases, and 5 bases had no gene match. Per germline, CDR1 SGHNT and CDR2 YYREEE (reference sequence). The CDR3 is CASSLKGAGETQYF. The CDR3 nucleotides read TGTGCCAGCAGCTTAAAGGGGGCAGGAGAGACCCAGTACTTC.